The T cell receptor beta chain under discussion was sequenced for a study of identical twins. No donor was unhealthy or non-Caucasian. Broader study findings: Insertions were fewer in abundant cord blood beta clonotypes, whereas memory repertoires showed none of this pattern. Zero-insertion analyses might be partly confounded by invariant T cells like MAIT and iNKT.

On this clonotype itself: Its antigen is still unknown.

The V and J ends lost 4 bases and 2 bases respectively, with 12 bases between them. CDR3 length equals 16 residues. Germline CDR1 and CDR2: LGHDT and YNNKEL (reference sequence). TCRdb ran MiXCR on the 5' RACE reads and lists one entry per CDR3 protein. The table has about 890,000 distinct CDR3 sequences, over 9% seen once. This sample was also put to use in a study of yellow fever vaccine responses in identical twins.

The sequence was collected from a woman under 30 in good health. The chain joins TRBV3-1 to TRBJ2-6; D not resolved. Sample: PBMCs. CDR3 sequence: CASSPRIAAGANVLTF. CDR3 DNA: TGTGCCAGCAGCCCCCGGATAGCTGCTGGGGCCAACGTCCTGACTTTC.